This note documents a single T cell receptor (beta chain) sequence. Its antigen is still unknown. Profiled with immunoSEQ multiplex PCR; TCRdb holds only in-frame clones, not every one. In the table there are about 89,000 clones, roughly 91% of which are singletons. With 8 bases removed from V and 3 bases from J, the gap between germline ends came to 14 bases. Per the germline V gene, CDR1 is WNHNN and CDR2 is SYGVQD (reference sequence). This CDR3 comprises 14 residues. This specimen belongs to a study of OX40 agonist ivuxolimab in advanced cancers. Study-level background: Ivuxolimab, an antibody that agonizes OX40 (CD134), was administered to the patients. Patients were dosed intravenously with ivuxolimab at 0.01 to 10 mg/kg every 2 weeks. Partial response was recorded in three patients: one hepatocellular carcinoma and two cutaneous melanoma cases.

Broader study findings: Among the nonresponders, some also had low normalized T-cell clonal expansion.

The chain uses TRBV10-1 and TRBJ2-1, with D maybe TRBD2 (6 bases). Source: CD4+ or CD8+ T cells sorted from blood, taken in a trial of the OX40 agonist ivuxolimab. The receptor was derived from an adult with an advanced solid tumor such as melanoma, head and neck, liver or kidney cancer. Here the CDR3 reads CASLWRGYYNEQFF. The CDR3 DNA reads TGCGCCAGCCTATGGCGGGGCTACTACAATGAGCAGTTCTTC.